The 32 T cell receptor beta chains below come from one sample, sequenced in a study of T cell repertoires in cytomegalovirus infection. TCRdb re-analysed the reads in MiXCR, keeping a single row per CDR3 protein. The sample has fewer than 700,000 distinct CDR3 sequences, 20% to 25% seen once; the top ten hold 8%. Sequenced: CD8+ T cells from PBMCs. The source of these receptors is a human donor in good health (CMV status not recorded). Some clones in this sample may be carry-over from other donors' samples.

CDR3 in amino acids: CASSLMAQRGQFF. As DNA, the CDR3 is TGCGCCAGCAGCTTGATGGCCCAAAGGGGGCAGTTCTTC. The chain carries TRBV5-1 and TRBJ2-1; TRBD1 might be the D (5 bases). Germline V gene lookup returns CDR1 SGHRS and CDR2 YFSETQ. Trimming cost V 1 base and J 12 bases, with 14 bases left between them. The CDR3 is made up of 13 amino acids. Complete variable domain (other parts from reference TRBV5-1 and TRBJ2-1): KAGVTQTPRYLIKTRGQQVTLSCSPISGHRSVSWYQQTPGQGLQFLFEYFSETQRNKGNFPGRFSGRQFSNSRSEMNVSTLELGDSALYLCASSLMAQRGQFFGPGTRLTVL.

This clonotype was detected many times. The chain combines TRBV28 with TRBJ1-3; a possible D gene is TRBD1 (5 bases). The CDR3 has 16 amino acids. Germline CDR1 reads MDHEN; CDR2 reads SYDVKM. V gave up 6 bases and J gave up 0 bases, with 15 bases separating them. CDR3 loop: CASSLRPGRSGNTIYF. CDR3 DNA: TGTGCCAGCAGCCTACGCCCAGGGCGCTCTGGAAACACCATATATTTT.

This clonotype was detected only a few times. The V gene is TRBV20-1, the J gene TRBJ2-1, with TRBD2 identical over 10 bases. Trimming cost V 2 bases and J 6 bases; bases outside gene matches: 7. Germline values: CDR1 DFQATT, CDR2 SNEGSKA (reference sequence). The CDR3 loop spans 15 amino acids. The CDR3 nucleotides read TGCAGTGCTAGAAGCGGGGGGGCCGAAGCCAATGAGCAGTTCTTC. This gives the protein CSARSGGAEANEQFF.

The genes are TRBV5-6 and TRBJ1-2; D perhaps matches TRBD1 (5 bases). Germline CDR1 and CDR2: SGHDT and YYEEEE. Trimming shortened V by 4 bases and J by 0 bases, and 13 bases separated the two germline ends. This CDR3 is built from 15 residues. The CDR3 region is CASSTDGGSNYGYTF. The CDR3 DNA sequence: TGTGCCAGCAGCACAGACGGGGGTTCTAACTATGGCTACACCTTC.

This clonotype has only a few counts. The gene calls are TRBV29-1 and TRBJ1-2; D might be TRBD1 (5 bases). The germline V and J ends were trimmed by 0 bases and 2 bases, with 10 bases remaining between them. The germline gives CDR1 SQVTM, CDR2 ANQGSEA. This CDR3 region has 14 residues. CDR3 residues: CSVEDKAGNYGYTF. The CDR3, as DNA: TGCAGCGTTGAAGATAAAGCAGGGAACTATGGCTACACCTTC.

In the case of this clonotype: A read error may account for a junction end that differs from germline. The V and J genes are TRBV29-1 and TRBJ2-5; TRBD2 aligns across 8 bases. Per germline, CDR1 SQVTM and CDR2 ANQGSEA. This CDR3 is 13 amino acids long. The CDR3 sequence: CSVEGHGGETQNF. CDR3 DNA: TGCAGCGTTGAAGGCCACGGGGGGGAGACCCAGAACTTC.

This clonotype was seen at least ten times. V and J are TRBV7-9 and TRBJ2-1; 8 nucleotides match TRBD1. V was clipped by 0 bases and J by 2 bases; unmatched bases: 6. The CDR3 covers 17 residues. In germline, CDR1 is SEHNR, CDR2 FQNEAQ (reference sequence). In DNA form, the CDR3 reads TGTGCCAGCAGCTTAGCCTACGTACAGGGGGCCTACAATGAGCAGTTCTTC. It encodes CASSLAYVQGAYNEQFF.

In this sample, this clonotype turned up a few times. The CDR3 sequence: CSVDRDFNTGELFF. The CDR3 coding sequence is TGCAGCGTTGACCGGGACTTCAACACCGGGGAGCTGTTTTTT. The chain combines TRBV29-1 with TRBJ2-2; a possible D gene is TRBD2 (6 bases). Looked up from germline, CDR1 is SQVTM and CDR2 is ANQGSEA. The CDR3 extends over 14 amino acids. Trimming shortened V by 3 bases and J by 2 bases, and 10 bases separated the two germline ends.

The rearrangement uses TRBV28 and TRBJ2-5; D unclear. Trimming left V 3 bases short and J 1 base short, with 9 bases between. This CDR3 region has 14 residues. CDR1 MDHEN and CDR2 SYDVKM come from the germline V gene. The CDR3 sequence: CASSFTGSQETQYF. CDR3 in DNA: TGTGCCAGCAGTTTCACTGGGTCCCAAGAGACCCAGTACTTC.

V gene TRBV15 combines with J gene TRBJ1-2; tentatively, D is TRBD1 (5 bases). CDR3 length: 13 residues. The germline gives CDR1 LNHNV, CDR2 YYDKDF (reference sequence). Deletions cut 6 bases from V and 5 bases from J, with 13 bases between. CDR3 bases: TGTGCCACCAGAGAGAGCAGGGCGTATGGCTACACCTTC. Amino acids: CATRESRAYGYTF.

The chain combines TRBV20-1 with TRBJ2-2; D gene uncertain. The CDR3 contains 15 residues. Per the germline V gene, CDR1 is DFQATT and CDR2 is SNEGSKA (reference sequence). Trimming took 6 bases from V and 8 from J, leaving 22 bases between them. The chain's CDR3 is CSAPGGRVLGGELFF. For the CDR3, the DNA is TGCAGTGCCCCCGGCGGACGAGTGTTAGGAGGGGAGCTGTTTTTT.

This rearrangement joins TRBV5-1 to TRBJ2-1; 9 bases agree with TRBD1. Per the germline V gene, CDR1 is SGHRS and CDR2 is YFSETQ. The CDR3 consists of 17 residues. V trimming: 4 bases; J trimming: 7 bases; junction bases outside the gene matches: 15. CDR3 coding DNA: TGCGCCAGCAGCGAGACCCCCGGGACAGGGAGCCTAAATGAGCAGTTCTTC. This gives the protein CASSETPGTGSLNEQFF. The full variable domain, in which reference TRBV5-1 and TRBJ2-1 provide the parts outside the CDR3, is KAGVTQTPRYLIKTRGQQVTLSCSPISGHRSVSWYQQTPGQGLQFLFEYFSETQRNKGNFPGRFSGRQFSNSRSEMNVSTLELGDSALYLCASSETPGTGSLNEQFFGPGTRLTVL.

V and J are TRBV27 and TRBJ2-1, with D maybe TRBD2 (6 bases). V lost 1 base, J lost 2 bases, and 12 bases lay in between. The CDR3 loop spans 16 amino acids. CDR1 is MNHEY and CDR2 is SMNVEV in the germline V gene (reference sequence). CDR3 loop: CASSLLWGGTYNEQFF. In DNA form, the CDR3 reads TGTGCCAGCAGTTTATTGTGGGGAGGCACCTACAATGAGCAGTTCTTC.

This clonotype has a handful of counts. V gene TRBV2 combines with J gene TRBJ2-7; 10 bases line up with TRBD1. The CDR3 length is 16 residues. The germline V gene encodes CDR1 SNHLY and CDR2 FYNNEI. With V trimmed by 3 bases and J by 4 bases, 9 bases remained unmatched. This chain's CDR3 is CASSEWDRGTIYEQYV. As DNA, the CDR3 is TGTGCCAGCAGTGAGTGGGACAGGGGAACAATATACGAGCAGTACGTC.

Only a few counts were recorded for this clonotype. The CDR3 DNA reads TGTGCCATTCCGGGTAGACGGGCCGGGGAGCTGTTTTTT. Its protein product is CAIPGRRAGELFF. The rearrangement joins TRBV10-3 to TRBJ2-2; D uncertain. CDR1 ENHRY and CDR2 SYGVKD come from the germline V gene. The CDR3 runs 13 residues. The V and J ends lost 9 bases and 6 bases respectively, with 14 bases between them.

A single count supports this clonotype. The rearrangement links TRBV14 to TRBJ2-1; D unclear. Germline values: CDR1 SGHDN, CDR2 FVKESK. V shed 2 bases and J shed 8 bases, with 7 bases lying between them. The CDR3 totals 12 residues. The CDR3 nucleotides are TGTGCCAGCAGCCAAAACTTGTATGAGCAGTTCTTC. Protein sequence: CASSQNLYEQFF.

This chain joins TRBV28 and TRBJ1-5; the match to TRBD1 covers 12 bases. V lost 3 bases and J lost 2; bases outside the gene matches: 14. Germline CDR1 MDHEN, CDR2 SYDVKM. The CDR3 runs 20 residues. CDR3 amino acids: CASSFFRLGQGAWGNQPQHF. The CDR3, as DNA: TGTGCCAGCAGTTTTTTTAGGCTGGGACAGGGGGCTTGGGGCAATCAGCCCCAGCATTTT. Full variable domain (remainder filled in from reference TRBV28 and TRBJ1-5): DVKVTQSSRYLVKRTGEKVFLECVQDMDHENMFWYRQDPGLGLRLIYFSYDVKMKEKGDIPEGYSVSREKKERFSLILESASTNQTSMYLCASSFFRLGQGAWGNQPQHFGDGTRLSIL.

This clonotype was seen only a few times. The J gene is TRBJ2-2, the V gene TRBV5-8, with no clear D. Germline CDR1 is SGHTS and CDR2 is YDEGEE. With 0 bases removed from V and 1 base from J, the gap between germline ends came to 7 bases. CDR3 size: 15 residues. The CDR3 bases are TGTGCCAGCAGCTTGGCGTACAGGAACACCGGGGAGCTGTTTTTT. Its protein product is CASSLAYRNTGELFF.

The chain uses TRBV6-2 or TRBV6-3 and TRBJ2-2; no reliable D call. The CDR3 covers 12 residues. Germline CDR1 MNHEY, CDR2 SVGEGT. With 6 bases removed from V and 4 bases from J, the gap between germline ends came to 6 bases. The CDR3 reads CASSGLTGELFF. The DNA for the CDR3 is TGTGCCAGCAGCGGCCTCACCGGGGAGCTGTTTTTT.

This clonotype appeared a few times. This CDR3 is CASKRQGSNNEQFF. DNA of the CDR3: TGTGCCAGTAAGCGACAAGGGAGTAACAATGAGCAGTTCTTC. This chain joins TRBV19 and TRBJ2-1, with a possible D match to TRBD2 (5 bases). Trimming shortened V by 7 bases and J by 5 bases, and 15 bases separated the two germline ends. Germline-derived CDR1 and CDR2 are LNHDA and SQIVND (reference sequence). This CDR3 has 14 residues.

As regards this clonotype: Possible read error: a much larger clone is one base away. The chain has TRBV7-4 and TRBJ1-4; 9 bases are a match to TRBD1. This CDR3 has 15 residues. CDR1 is SGHVT and CDR2 is SQSDAQ in the germline V gene. This chain's CDR3 is CASSLRTGATENLFF. The CDR3 DNA sequence: TGTGCCAGCAGCTTGCGGACAGGGGCGACTGAAAATCTGTTTTTT.

About this clonotype itself: One end of the junction does not line up with germline, which may come from a read error. The chain carries TRBV7-4 and TRBJ2-3; 10 bases are shared with TRBD2. The germline CDR1 and CDR2 sequences are SGHVT and SQSDAQ. The CDR3 covers 16 residues. The CDR3 bases are TGTGCCAGCAGCTATCTAGCGGGGGTCGACACAGATACGCGGTATTTT. Amino acids: CASSYLAGVDTDTRYF.

About this clonotype itself: Relative to the germline gene, one junction end is altered; a read error may explain this. The chain employs TRBV6-5 and TRBJ2-1; a weak D match, TRBD2 (6 bases). Germline CDR1 reads MNHEY; CDR2 reads SVGAGI. This CDR3 has 13 residues. CDR3 sequence reads: CTSSPGLSIEQFF. The CDR3 bases are TGTACCAGCAGCCCGGGACTTTCTATTGAGCAGTTCTTC.

As concerns this clonotype: Being one base from a much bigger clone, this may be a read error. This sequence joins TRBV7-8 and TRBJ2-3; TRBD2 might be the D (6 bases). The germline gives CDR1 SGHVS, CDR2 FQNEAQ. The CDR3 contains 13 residues. The CDR3 coding sequence is TGTGCCAACAGCCCCGCAGGGAGGGATACGCAGTATTTT. Encoded protein: CANSPAGRDTQYF.

In this sample, this clonotype turned up a few times. The V and J genes are TRBV14 and TRBJ1-4, with D possibly TRBD1 on 5 matching bases. V lost 4 bases, J lost 8 bases, and 17 bases lay in between. The length of the CDR3 is 15 residues. Germline CDR1 reads SGHDN; CDR2 reads FVKESK. This CDR3 is CASSPFRGAGEKLFF. For the CDR3, the DNA is TGTGCCAGCAGCCCCTTTCGAGGGGCTGGCGAAAAACTGTTTTTT.

This clonotype was detected a few times. This chain links TRBV10-3 with TRBJ2-2; D uncertain. The ends were cut back, 6 bases at V and 5 bases at J, with 7 bases in the middle. Germline V gives CDR1 ENHRY, CDR2 SYGVKD. The length of the CDR3 is 12 residues. CDR3 sequence: CAIRRWTGELFF. DNA for the CDR3: TGTGCCATCAGAAGGTGGACCGGGGAGCTGTTTTTT.

This clonotype was found a few times. For the CDR3, the DNA is TGTGCCAGCAGCTTCCGGGGGTTAGCTTTCTTT. As protein: CASSFRGLAFF. The chain joins TRBV7-9 to TRBJ1-1, with TRBD1 as a possible D gene (5 bases). Trimming cost V 3 bases and J 10 bases, with 9 bases left between them. This CDR3 is 11 amino acids long. Germline V CDR1 and CDR2: SEHNR, FQNEAQ (reference sequence).

The sample holds a few counts of this clonotype. The chain uses TRBV19 and TRBJ2-1, with D uncertain. The V end was cut by 6 bases, the J end by 7 bases, with 16 bases between. Per the germline V gene, CDR1 is LNHDA and CDR2 is SQIVND (reference sequence). This CDR3 comprises 14 residues. CDR3 region: CASSQTRRGNEQFF. CDR3 coding DNA: TGTGCCAGTAGCCAGACCAGGCGTGGGAATGAGCAGTTCTTC.

The chain couples TRBV6-2 or TRBV6-3 to TRBJ2-6; TRBD1 matches at 11 bases. Looked up from germline, CDR1 is MNHEY and CDR2 is SVGEGT. J was trimmed by 0 bases and V by 2 bases; bases with no gene match: 9. The CDR3 is 20 residues long. CDR3 sequence: CASSYRPGTGGHSGANVLTF. The CDR3 coding sequence is TGTGCCAGCAGTTACCGCCCCGGGACAGGGGGGCACTCTGGGGCCAACGTCCTGACTTTC.

This rearrangement joins TRBV2 to TRBJ2-7; TRBD2 matches at 8 bases. Germline V CDR1 and CDR2: SNHLY, FYNNEI. The CDR3 contains 17 residues. Losses at the gene ends were 2 bases for V and 3 bases for J; bases not matched to a gene: 12. CDR3 residues: CASSERTSSYLYYEQYF. CDR3 nucleotides: TGTGCCAGCAGTGAAAGGACTAGCTCGTACCTATACTACGAGCAGTACTTC.

This clonotype was seen a few times. CDR3 sequence reads: CASSQTSGGRNEQFF. Here the CDR3 DNA reads TGTGCCAGCAGCCAGACTAGCGGGGGGAGGAATGAGCAGTTCTTC. The rearrangement joins TRBV11-2 to TRBJ2-1; 13 nucleotides align to TRBD2. V shed 5 bases, J shed 7 bases, and the junction held 5 bases outside the gene matches. Germline values: CDR1 SGHAT, CDR2 FQNNGV. This CDR3 has 15 amino acids.

This clonotype was detected ten times or more. V usage is TRBV7-9 and J usage is TRBJ2-3, with D hard to call. The germline V gene encodes CDR1 SEHNR and CDR2 FQNEAQ (reference sequence). The CDR3 loop spans 15 amino acids. Trimming removed 7 bases at V and 0 bases at J, with 14 bases between. The CDR3 spells CASNSRLTSTDTQYF. The CDR3 region has the DNA TGTGCCAGCAATTCCCGTTTGACTAGCACAGATACGCAGTATTTT.